These 10 T cell receptor beta chains came from one sample sequenced in a study of regulatory T cells in long-lasting Graves disease. Sample time point: newly diagnosed GD, antithyroid drugs for less than 3 months. TCR sequences were obtained from RNA taken from PBMCs. CDR3-region Arm-PCR and iRepertoire HTBI primers produced the TCR beta libraries. TCRdb reprocessed the multiplex PCR reads via MiXCR and lists one record per CDR3 protein. The table has over 500,000 distinct CDR3 sequences, 15% to 20% seen once. These data were also reused for a study on T cells in Graves' hyperthyroidism and ophthalmopathy.

Specimen: peripheral blood mononuclear cells (PBMCs), collected at new diagnosis, from a patient treated with antithyroid drugs. These receptors were collected from a woman aged 25 to 45 with Graves disease.

This clonotype has a handful of counts. V usage is TRBV7-9 and J usage is TRBJ1-6; D ambiguous. CDR1 SEHNR and CDR2 FQNEAQ come from the germline V gene (reference sequence). The V end lost 6 bases, the J end lost 1 base, and 13 bases lay between the germline ends. The CDR3 extends over 16 amino acids. The CDR3: CASSRVLGSYNSPLHF. DNA of the CDR3: TGTGCCAGCAGTCGCGTACTTGGGTCCTATAATTCACCCCTCCACTTT.

In this sample, this clonotype turned up once. This chain connects TRBV27 to TRBJ1-5, with D possibly being TRBD1 (6 bases). This CDR3 is built from 15 residues. Trimming removed 8 bases at V and 4 bases at J, with 18 bases between. Germline V lookup: CDR1 MNHEY, CDR2 SMNVEV (reference sequence). The CDR3 sequence: CASCNIYRDNQPQHF. The CDR3, as DNA: TGTGCCAGCTGTAACATCTACAGGGATAATCAGCCCCAGCATTTT.

This clonotype appeared many times. The chain employs TRBV11-2 and TRBJ1-6, with D tentatively TRBD1 (5 bases). With 0 bases removed from V and 10 bases from J, the gap between germline ends came to 13 bases. CDR3 size: 15 residues. The germline CDR1 and CDR2 sequences are SGHAT and FQNNGV. In DNA form, the CDR3 reads TGTGCCAGCAGCTTAGAGGGGGTTGGGAGGTCACCCCTCCACTTT. This sequence encodes CASSLEGVGRSPLHF.

This clonotype has only a few counts. This sequence joins TRBV3-1 and TRBJ2-5, with D unresolved. CDR3 length: 14 amino acids. Trimming removed 3 bases at V and 2 bases at J, with 10 bases between. Looked up from germline, CDR1 is LGHDT and CDR2 is YNNKEL (reference sequence). CDR3 sequence: CASSQVETQETQYF. CDR3 nucleotides: TGTGCCAGCAGCCAGGTGGAGACTCAAGAGACCCAGTACTTC.

This clonotype appeared many times. The chain joins TRBV12-3 or TRBV12-4 to TRBJ2-1; weak D call: TRBD2 (6 bases). The CDR3 sequence is 15 residues long. V was shortened by 3 bases and J by 0 bases, with 9 bases between the two germline ends. This CDR3 is CASSFGGRSYNEQFF. The CDR3 nucleotides read TGTGCCAGCAGTTTCGGGGGACGCTCCTACAATGAGCAGTTCTTC.

This chain uses TRBV28 with TRBJ1-4; weak D call: TRBD1 (6 bases). There are 12 residues in the CDR3. With 4 bases removed from V and 11 bases from J, the gap between germline ends came to 11 bases. Germline loops: CDR1 MDHEN, CDR2 SYDVKM. CDR3 loop: CASSSWTDKLFF. CDR3 nucleotides: TGTGCCAGCAGTTCCTGGACAGATAAACTGTTTTTT. The full variable domain, with the rest looked up from reference TRBV28 and TRBJ1-4, is DVKVTQSSRYLVKRTGEKVFLECVQDMDHENMFWYRQDPGLGLRLIYFSYDVKMKEKGDIPEGYSVSREKKERFSLILESASTNQTSMYLCASSSWTDKLFFGSGTQLSVL.

This clonotype was recorded many times. This chain's CDR3 is CASRHQGPVALDTEAFF. The CDR3 DNA sequence: TGTGCCAGCAGACACCAAGGTCCGGTCGCGCTTGACACTGAAGCTTTCTTT. The chain carries TRBV2 and TRBJ1-1; D unclear. Germline values: CDR1 SNHLY, CDR2 FYNNEI. V lost 6 bases to trimming and J lost 3 bases, with 23 bases between them. This CDR3 is built from 17 residues.

Ten or more counts support this clonotype. This chain uses TRBV12-3 or TRBV12-4 with TRBJ1-2; D not resolved. Trimming removed 1 base at V and 6 bases at J, with 9 bases between. The CDR3 covers 13 residues. In DNA form, the CDR3 reads TGTGCCAGCAGTTTAGGGACGGACCATGGCTACACCTTC. Residues: CASSLGTDHGYTF.

This clonotype was observed many times. Here the CDR3 DNA reads TGTGCCAGCAGCGATTGGGACAGCGCGAACTACGAGCAGTACTTC. Protein sequence: CASSDWDSANYEQYF. The J gene is TRBJ2-7, the V gene TRBV7-9; 7 bases map to TRBD1. With V trimmed by 5 bases and J by 3 bases, 10 bases remained unmatched. Looked up from germline, CDR1 is SEHNR and CDR2 is FQNEAQ (reference sequence). The CDR3 length is 15 residues.

The table lists this clonotype with a count of one. The chain recombines TRBV25-1 with TRBJ1-4; tentatively, D is TRBD1 (5 bases). Germline V gene data show CDR1 as MGHDK and CDR2 as SYGVNS. This CDR3 spans 18 amino acids. Trimming took off 3 bases at V and 3 bases at J, with 20 bases between the two ends. The CDR3 DNA is TGTGCCAGCAGTGAGGGTATATTCGGGGCGCGGGCTAATGAAAAACTGTTTTTT. Encoded protein: CASSEGIFGARANEKLFF.